These 18 T cell receptor beta chains were all obtained from the same sample, sequenced in a study of patients and donors after allogeneic stem cell transplantation. MiXCR, applied by TCRdb to the RT-PCR reads, yields one record per CDR3 protein. The sample has more than 850,000 distinct CDR3 sequences; more than 15% are singletons. The specimen was blood, either unsorted or a sorted T cell fraction (not recorded which). All receptors come from a human donor who was either an allogeneic HSCT recipient or a stem cell or donor lymphocyte infusion donor (not recorded which). It is not recorded whose cells these are; they may come from a transplant donor.

This clonotype came up a few times. The rearrangement uses TRBV5-1 and TRBJ2-1, with TRBD1 identical over 7 bases. With 6 bases clipped from V and 5 bases from J, the junction kept 11 bases outside the gene matches. CDR1 is SGHRS, CDR2 YFSETQ, per germline. CDR3 length equals 15 residues. The DNA of the CDR3 is TGCGCCAGCACCCGACAGGGCGATCGGAACAATGAGCAGTTCTTC. Encoded protein: CASTRQGDRNNEQFF.

This clonotype has only a few counts. This sequence joins TRBV20-1 and TRBJ1-3, with D unresolved. CDR1 and CDR2 from the germline V gene are DFQATT and SNEGSKA (reference sequence). The CDR3 is 14 residues long. V was trimmed by 5 bases and J by 2 bases, leaving 13 bases between them. The CDR3 bases are TGCAGTGCTTCCTCTAGGGAAACTGGAAACACCATATATTTT. Translated, it gives CSASSRETGNTIYF.

There are a few counts of this clonotype. CDR3 nucleotides: TGTGCCAGCAGCTTTGTTACTGTCCCCGGGAGCAATCAGCCCCAGCATTTT. It translates to CASSFVTVPGSNQPQHF. The chain is built from TRBV5-4 and TRBJ1-5; D not certain. Germline CDR1 is SGHNT and CDR2 is YYREEE (reference sequence). The V end was cut by 2 bases, the J end by 1 base, with 16 bases between. CDR3 length: 17 amino acids.

This rearrangement joins TRBV5-1 to TRBJ2-3, with D uncertain. This CDR3 is 16 amino acids long. Between the trimmed V and J ends, which lost 4 bases and 1 base, there was a span of 16 bases. CDR1 is SGHRS and CDR2 is YFSETQ in the germline V gene. The CDR3 is CASSLPRGGGTDTQYF. DNA for the CDR3: TGCGCCAGCAGCCTACCAAGAGGCGGCGGCACAGATACGCAGTATTTT.

This clonotype has just a few counts. The V gene is TRBV25-1, the J gene TRBJ2-7, with TRBD2 identical over 9 bases. Per the germline V gene, CDR1 is MGHDK and CDR2 is SYGVNS. The CDR3 spans 15 residues. The V and J ends lost 6 bases and 7 bases, in that order; junction bases with no gene match: 13. CDR3 in amino acids: CASSLPSGRIGEQYF. CDR3 nucleotides: TGTGCCAGCAGCCTCCCCAGCGGGAGGATTGGAGAGCAGTACTTC.

The V gene is TRBV7-8, the J gene TRBJ2-3, with TRBD2 matching over 8 bases. CDR1 and CDR2 (germline): SGHVS, FQNEAQ. J lost 5 bases, V lost 5 bases, and 6 bases had no gene match. The CDR3 loop spans 14 amino acids. The CDR3 region has the DNA TGTGCCAGCAGCACCGGGGGGGCGATAGATACGCAGTATTTT. Translated, it gives CASSTGGAIDTQYF.

Only a few counts were recorded for this clonotype. The chain couples TRBV3-1 to TRBJ1-6; D may be TRBD1 (5 bases). Germline V gives CDR1 LGHDT, CDR2 YNNKEL (reference sequence). V lost 0 bases and J lost 7, with 10 bases in between. The CDR3 loop spans 15 amino acids. CDR3 DNA: TGTGCCAGCAGCCAAGAAACAGGTGTGAATTCACCCCTCCACTTT. Translated, it gives CASSQETGVNSPLHF.

The chain employs TRBV12-5 and TRBJ2-7, with D perhaps TRBD2 (7 bases). The germline gives CDR1 LGHNT, CDR2 FRNRAP. The V end lost 6 bases, the J end lost 4 bases, and 25 bases lay between the germline ends. The CDR3 extends over 17 amino acids. The CDR3 here is CASGPKKNRVGGYEQYF. The CDR3, as DNA: TGTGCTAGTGGACCGAAAAAAAACAGGGTCGGGGGGTACGAGCAGTACTTC.

This clonotype has a count of ten or more. V is TRBV10-3 and J is TRBJ2-3, with D maybe TRBD1 (5 bases). V gave up 7 bases and J gave up 2 bases, with 7 bases separating them. Germline CDR1 and CDR2: ENHRY and SYGVKD. The CDR3 extends over 12 amino acids. Here the CDR3 reads CAIMDTTDTQYF. The CDR3 nucleotides read TGTGCCATCATGGACACCACAGATACGCAGTATTTT.

The rearrangement uses TRBV6-1 and TRBJ1-2; D not resolved. Trimming shortened V by 6 bases and J by 2 bases, and 19 bases separated the two germline ends. This CDR3 contains 16 residues. CDR1 and CDR2 (germline): MNHNS, SASEGT. CDR3 sequence: CASSNTRRAPNYGYTF. The CDR3 coding sequence is TGTGCCAGCAGCAATACCCGGCGGGCCCCAAACTATGGCTACACCTTC.

This chain links TRBV20-1 with TRBJ1-1, with a weak D call TRBD1 (5 bases). The germline V and J ends were trimmed by 3 bases and 1 base, with 9 bases remaining between them. This CDR3 has 13 amino acids. Germline-derived CDR1 and CDR2 are DFQATT and SNEGSKA (reference sequence). CDR3 DNA sequence: TGCAGTGCTAGCAATGACAGGAACACTGAAGCTTTCTTT. Translation: CSASNDRNTEAFF.

The table lists this clonotype with a few counts. The rearrangement links TRBV3-1 to TRBJ2-7; D remains unclear. Germline CDR1 LGHDT, CDR2 YNNKEL (reference sequence). The V end was cut by 4 bases, the J end by 0 bases, with 13 bases between. CDR3 length: 15 residues. This chain's CDR3 is CASSPSLAVSYEQYF. The DNA of the CDR3 is TGTGCCAGCAGCCCTTCTTTGGCAGTCTCCTACGAGCAGTACTTC.

This clonotype was seen many times. The chain is built from TRBV5-1 and TRBJ2-3; TRBD2 matches at 10 bases. Germline V gene data show CDR1 as SGHRS and CDR2 as YFSETQ. V gave up 5 bases and J gave up 2 bases; unmatched junction bases: 8. CDR3 length: 16 amino acids. The CDR3 loop reads CASSLGLAGDTDTQYF. CDR3 nucleotides: TGCGCCAGCAGTCTAGGGCTAGCGGGAGACACAGATACGCAGTATTTT.

CDR3 residues: CASSLDERGAREAFF. The DNA of the CDR3 is TGTGCCAGCAGCTTAGACGAGCGTGGGGCCCGGGAAGCTTTCTTT. V and J are TRBV7-8 and TRBJ1-1; weak D call: TRBD1 (5 bases). The germline V and J ends were trimmed by 1 base and 8 bases, with 17 bases remaining between them. Germline V CDR1 and CDR2: SGHVS, FQNEAQ. The CDR3 length is 15 residues.

This clonotype has more than one count but fewer than ten. The chain is built from TRBV12-3 or TRBV12-4 and TRBJ1-5; possible D gene TRBD1, 6 bases. V was pared by 5 bases and J by 3 bases, with 17 bases between. The CDR3 extends over 16 amino acids. This CDR3 is CASSPQYGQTNQPQHF. The DNA of the CDR3 is TGTGCCAGCAGTCCTCAGTACGGACAGACCAATCAGCCCCAGCATTTT.

This chain connects TRBV9 to TRBJ1-1; 8 nucleotides align to TRBD1. V shed 0 bases and J 4 bases; nucleotides not matched to a gene: 11. CDR3 length equals 17 residues. Germline CDR1 and CDR2: SGDLS and YYNGEE. CDR3 protein: CASSVGGTGHVGTEAFF. The CDR3 DNA reads TGTGCCAGCAGCGTAGGGGGGACAGGCCACGTGGGCACTGAAGCTTTCTTT.

The V call is TRBV7-9, the J call TRBJ2-1, with D hard to call. Trimming took off 8 bases at V and 5 bases at J, with 13 bases between the two ends. The CDR3 has 13 amino acids. Germline assignment: CDR1 SEHNR and CDR2 FQNEAQ (reference sequence). The CDR3 region is CASLPRGNNEQFF. CDR3 bases: TGTGCCAGCCTCCCCAGAGGCAACAATGAGCAGTTCTTC.

Written as DNA, the CDR3 is TGTGCCAGCAGACGGGGGGCAAGCACAGATACGCAGTATTTT. This translates into CASRRGASTDTQYF. The rearrangement uses TRBV6-1 and TRBJ2-3, with a weak D call TRBD2 (7 bases). Trimming took off 6 bases at V and 0 bases at J, with 10 bases between the two ends. CDR3 size: 14 residues. Germline V lookup: CDR1 MNHNS, CDR2 SASEGT.